These 15 T cell receptor beta chains came from one sample sequenced in a study of early T cells in non-severe SARS-CoV-2 infection. A single record per CDR3 protein comes from TCRdb applying MiXCR to the 5' RACE reads. The data hold approximately 67,000 distinct CDR3 sequences, with roughly 10% observed a single time. Specimen: whole blood. These receptors all stem from an adult who was a healthcare worker with PCR-confirmed SARS-CoV-2 infection or an uninfected control (not recorded which).

This clonotype was counted at least ten times. This chain connects TRBV13 to TRBJ2-7, with D perhaps matching TRBD1 (6 bases). This CDR3 contains 14 residues. Germline loops: CDR1 PRHDT, CDR2 FYEKMQ (reference sequence). V gave up 4 bases and J gave up 1 base, with 11 bases separating them. CDR3 sequence reads: CASSYDRRSYEQYF. The CDR3 bases are TGTGCCAGCAGCTACGACAGGAGATCCTACGAGCAGTACTTC.

In its sample, this clonotype was seen many times. The CDR3 DNA sequence: TGCGCCAGCAGCTTAAGAACTAGCGGGGAAGAGACCCAGTACTTC. Protein: CASSLRTSGEETQYF. The J gene is TRBJ2-5, the V gene TRBV5-1, with TRBD2 matching 10 bases. This CDR3 has 15 residues. V was pared by 2 bases and J by 3 bases, with 4 bases of the junction left unmatched. Germline CDR1 SGHRS, CDR2 YFSETQ.

The chain recombines TRBV10-1 with TRBJ2-5; D unresolved. The CDR3 is 14 residues long. The V end lost 4 bases, the J end lost 2 bases, and 11 bases lay between the germline ends. The germline V gene has CDR1 WNHNN and CDR2 SYGVQD (reference sequence). Here the CDR3 reads CASSGTSGQETQYF. The CDR3 coding sequence is TGCGCCAGCAGTGGGACCAGTGGGCAAGAGACCCAGTACTTC.

The V and J genes are TRBV5-6 and TRBJ1-2; tentatively, D is TRBD1 (6 bases). The germline gives CDR1 SGHDT, CDR2 YYEEEE. Deletions cut 0 bases from V and 0 bases from J, with 6 bases between. CDR3 size: 14 residues. CDR3: CASSLAGANYGYTF. CDR3 DNA sequence: TGTGCCAGCAGCTTGGCAGGGGCTAACTATGGCTACACCTTC.

The chain links TRBV11-2 to TRBJ2-7, with 10 positions matching TRBD2. Germline V CDR1 and CDR2: SGHAT, FQNNGV. This CDR3 has 14 residues. V gave up 4 bases and J gave up 5 bases; unmatched junction bases: 5. The CDR3 coding sequence is TGTGCCAGCAGCTCCCCTAGCGGGAGCGACGAGCAGTACTTC. Amino acid sequence: CASSSPSGSDEQYF. The whole variable domain, remainder taken from reference TRBV11-2 and TRBJ2-7, is EAGVAQSPRYKIIEKRQSVAFWCNPISGHATLYWYQQILGQGPKLLIQFQNNGVVDDSQLPKDRFSAERLKGVDSTLKIQPAKLEDSAVYLCASSSPSGSDEQYFGPGTRLTVT.

This clonotype was detected once. J is TRBJ2-1 and V is TRBV7-8; no reliable D call. The CDR3 is 16 residues long. V was pared by 5 bases and J by 6 bases, with 20 bases between. Germline CDR1 SGHVS, CDR2 FQNEAQ. CDR3 coding DNA: TGTGCCAGCAGCGTCAGACCGTCCAGAACCATCAATGAGCAGTTCTTC. Translated, it gives CASSVRPSRTINEQFF.

In this sample, this clonotype turned up a few times. This chain links TRBV29-1 with TRBJ2-7, with D possibly being TRBD1 (5 bases). The CDR3 has 13 amino acids. The germline gives CDR1 SQVTM, CDR2 ANQGSEA. V was shortened by 2 bases and J by 0 bases, with 8 bases between the two germline ends. CDR3 residues: CSVESDSSYEQYF. In DNA, the CDR3 is TGCAGCGTTGAAAGCGACAGCTCCTACGAGCAGTACTTC.

This clonotype was observed at least ten times. The chain joins TRBV20-1 to TRBJ2-3, with a weak D call TRBD2 (5 bases). CDR3 size: 12 residues. Germline-derived CDR1 and CDR2 are DFQATT and SNEGSKA (reference sequence). Trimming removed 5 bases from V and 11 bases from J, with 17 bases in between. CDR3 sequence: CSARLSEREQYF. CDR3 DNA sequence: TGCAGTGCTCGCCTCAGTGAACGGGAGCAGTATTTT.

The chain is built from TRBV3-1 and TRBJ2-5; 9 bases map to TRBD1. The CDR3 runs 17 residues. The germline CDR1 and CDR2 sequences are LGHDT and YNNKEL (reference sequence). V dropped 4 bases and J dropped 2; count of bases not matched to a gene: 11. For the CDR3, the DNA is TGTGCCAGCAGCCTGGGAGGGACAGGGAGGATACAAGAGACCCAGTACTTC. Translation: CASSLGGTGRIQETQYF.

The chain carries TRBV20-1 and TRBJ2-5, with a weak D call TRBD2 (6 bases). Germline V gene data show CDR1 as DFQATT and CDR2 as SNEGSKA (reference sequence). The CDR3 is 14 residues long. The V and J ends lost 0 bases and 1 base respectively, with 9 bases between them. CDR3 loop: CSARDLGGQETQYF. Here the CDR3 DNA reads TGCAGTGCTAGAGATTTGGGGGGCCAAGAGACCCAGTACTTC.

This clonotype was observed a handful of times. The chain carries TRBV29-1 and TRBJ1-2; 8 bases match TRBD1. The CDR3 contains 13 residues. V lost 7 bases, J lost 4 bases, and 8 bases stayed unmatched. Germline lookup yields CDR1 SQVTM and CDR2 ANQGSEA. The CDR3 loop reads CSAGQGSSYGYTF. The CDR3 DNA sequence: TGCAGCGCAGGACAGGGTTCTAGCTATGGCTACACCTTC. Full variable domain (rest looked up from reference TRBV29-1 and TRBJ1-2): SAVISQKPSRDICQRGTSLTIQCQVDSQVTMMFWYRQQPGQSLTLIATANQGSEATYESGFVIDKFPISRPNLTFSTLTVSNMSPEDSSIYLCSAGQGSSYGYTFGSGTRLTVV.

This clonotype has ten or more counts. V is TRBV27 and J is TRBJ2-3; D tentatively fits TRBD1 or TRBD2 (5 bases each). CDR3 size: 12 residues. The germline gives CDR1 MNHEY, CDR2 SMNVEV (reference sequence). This CDR3 reads CLRGASTDTQYF. The CDR3 nucleotides read TGTTTAAGAGGGGCAAGCACAGATACGCAGTATTTT.

The V gene is TRBV27, the J gene TRBJ2-1; 11 nucleotides agree with TRBD2. Looked up from germline, CDR1 is MNHEY and CDR2 is SMNVEV (reference sequence). The CDR3 runs to 15 residues. The J segment lost 2 bases and the V segment lost 5 bases, leaving 2 bases of the junction unmatched. The CDR3 region is CASSKLAGAYNEQFF. CDR3 DNA: TGTGCCAGCAGTAAACTAGCGGGAGCCTACAATGAGCAGTTCTTC.

The genes are TRBV6-5 and TRBJ1-2; D is unclear. Germline loops: CDR1 MNHEY, CDR2 SVGAGI. V was clipped by 1 base and J by 6 bases, with 24 bases between them. The CDR3 loop spans 18 amino acids. The CDR3 sequence is CASSYLPLELGPGNGYTF. The CDR3 DNA reads TGTGCCAGCAGTTACTTGCCCCTTGAGTTAGGACCGGGGAATGGCTACACCTTC.

The CDR3 coding sequence is TGTGCCAGCAGCCGTCATAGGTCCTCTGGGGCCAACGTCCTGACTTTC. Protein sequence: CASSRHRSSGANVLTF. The chain recombines TRBV14 with TRBJ2-6; no reliable D call. CDR1 and CDR2 from the germline V gene are SGHDN and FVKESK. V gave up 4 bases and J gave up 0 bases, with 10 bases separating them. The CDR3 runs to 16 residues.